This T cell receptor beta chain was sequenced during a study of T-cell memory formation after mild COVID-19. On this clonotype itself: Its target is unknown.

Overall study findings and caveats: CD4/CD8 balance characterized clones contracting day 15 to 85, and CD4+ skew characterized later expanders. Pre-infection memory contained some responding clones, which suggested that cross-reactive memory had joined.

5'RACE, which relied on constant-segment primers, yielded TCR alpha and TCR beta cDNA libraries carrying sample barcodes and UMIs. TCRdb independently ran MiXCR on the 5' RACE reads; one entry per CDR3 protein. The sample shows more than 300,000 distinct CDR3 sequences, roughly 20% of them seen only once. V trimming: 1 base; J trimming: 1 base; junction bases outside the gene matches: 5. In germline, CDR1 is DFQATT, CDR2 SNEGSKA (reference sequence). There are 15 residues in the CDR3. The chain recombines TRBV20-1 with TRBJ2-5, with 8 bases matching TRBD1. The sequenced sample consisted of PBMCs or a T cell subset sorted from them (not recorded which). This clonotype was sampled from a man aged 18 to 29 who had mild COVID-19 (a few samples of this study predate the infection). Cell type and time point are not known. CDR3 amino acids: CSARGAGGRQETQYF. CDR3 bases: TGCAGTGCTAGAGGGGCAGGGGGCCGCCAAGAGACCCAGTACTTC.